The T cell receptor beta chain described here comes from a study of graft-versus-host responses after intestinal transplantation. In the study overall: Recipients had transplants, and these were multivisceral, liver-intestinal, or isolated intestinal. Tacrolimus and steroids were given for around 3 years to all recipients after anti-thymocyte globulin induction.

Regarding this clone: Its antigen is still unknown.

Trimming stripped 6 bases from V and 6 bases from J, with 18 bases between. The CDR3 has 15 amino acids. From germline, CDR1 is MDHEN and CDR2 SYDVKM. This table comes from immunoSEQ multiplex PCR, and its TCRdb copy is limited to in-frame clones, with some not included. The table lists 90,000 to 130,000 clones, just under 95% of them singletons. Study-level points and caveats: Early post-transplant HvG declines tracked with peak circulating GvH clone levels.

The chain has TRBV28 and TRBJ2-1; tentative D call: TRBD2 (6 bases). The sequenced sample was unstimulated CD8+ T cells sorted from spleen or lymph node cells, obtained before intestinal transplant. The clonotype comes from a human donor who received an intestinal transplant. The CDR3 nucleotides are TGTGCCAGCAGGATAGGGAGGTCGGCCTCCAATGAGCAGTTCTTC. Protein sequence: CASRIGRSASNEQFF.